Described below is a single T cell receptor (beta chain) sequence and its context. V was clipped by 0 bases and J by 2 bases; unmatched bases: 8. Germline assignment: CDR1 MGHRA and CDR2 YSYEKL. CDR3 size: 18 residues. The PCR contained 60 Vbeta and 13 Jbeta primers. This table comes from immunoSEQ multiplex PCR, and its TCRdb copy is limited to in-frame clones, with some not included. This table holds around 120,000 clones, roughly four fifths found once. This sample is part of a study of cytomegalovirus exposure and HLA in healthy donors. Sequenced: PBMCs. J is TRBJ2-1 and V is TRBV4-1; TRBD2 aligns across 9 bases. The TCR was taken from a boy younger than 18 in good health and CMV-seronegative. The CDR3 nucleotides read TGCGCCAGCAGCCAAGACAGTAGCGGGAGTCCCCCCTACAATGAGCAGTTCTTC. It is translated as CASSQDSSGSPPYNEQFF.